This TCR beta chain appears in the sequencing data of a study of shared clonotypes between healthy human individuals. Study-wide findings and caveats: Sampling used blood alone; tissue repertoires probably differ. Large sequencing depth failed to make sorted-subset sequencing complete, rarefaction showed.

The CDR3 loop spans 13 amino acids. Per the germline V gene, CDR1 is SSHAT and CDR2 is FNYEAQ (reference sequence). Trimming removed 5 bases from V and 1 base from J, with 8 bases in between. Only in-frame clones appear in the TCRdb table, and some are missing; sequencing was by immunoSEQ multiplex PCR. The repertoire has 2,500,000 or so clones, approximately 93% of them found once; the top ten carry roughly 0.39%. This clone was observed a single time. Antigen: not known. The receptor was isolated from a man younger than 35 in good health. Some clones in this sample may be carry-over from other donors' samples. The sample consisted of naive CD4+ T cells from PBMCs. Subset denoted: CD45RA+ positively selected. The gene calls are TRBV7-7 and TRBJ2-5, with D possibly matching TRBD1 (6 bases). The CDR3 DNA is TGTGCCAGCAGCCGAGGGGGCCAAGAGACCCAGTACTTC. It translates to CASSRGGQETQYF.